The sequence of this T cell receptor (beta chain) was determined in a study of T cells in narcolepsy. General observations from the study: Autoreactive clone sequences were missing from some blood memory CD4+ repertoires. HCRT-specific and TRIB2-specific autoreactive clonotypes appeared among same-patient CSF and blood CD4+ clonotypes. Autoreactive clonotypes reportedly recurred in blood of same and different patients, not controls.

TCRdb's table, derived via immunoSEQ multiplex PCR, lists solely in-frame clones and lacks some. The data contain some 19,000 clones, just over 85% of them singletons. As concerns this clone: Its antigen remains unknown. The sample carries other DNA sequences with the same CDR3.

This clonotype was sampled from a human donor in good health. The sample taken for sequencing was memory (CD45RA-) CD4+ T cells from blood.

The DNA for the CDR3 is TGTGCCAGCAGCCGCCCCGGGGGCACTGAAGCTTTCTTT. Translation: CASSRPGGTEAFF. The chain recombines TRBV5-4 with TRBJ1-1, with a weak D call TRBD1 (5 bases). This CDR3 has 13 residues. Looked up from germline, CDR1 is SGHNT and CDR2 is YYREEE (reference sequence). Trimming stripped 4 bases from V and 4 bases from J, with 11 bases between.